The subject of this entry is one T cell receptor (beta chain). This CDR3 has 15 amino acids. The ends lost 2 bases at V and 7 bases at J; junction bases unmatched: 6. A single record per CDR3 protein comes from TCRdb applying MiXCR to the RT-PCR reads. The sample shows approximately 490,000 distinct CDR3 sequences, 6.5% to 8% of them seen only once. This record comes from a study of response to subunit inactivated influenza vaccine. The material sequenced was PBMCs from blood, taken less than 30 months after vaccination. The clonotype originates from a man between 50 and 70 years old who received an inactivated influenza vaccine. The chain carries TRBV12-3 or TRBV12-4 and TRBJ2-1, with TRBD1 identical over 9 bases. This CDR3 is CASSLLGQGGNEQFF. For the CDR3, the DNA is TGTGCCAGCAGTTTATTGGGACAGGGAGGTAATGAGCAGTTCTTC.